These 18 T cell receptor beta chains were all obtained from the same sample, sequenced in a study of T-cell reconstitution after alpha-beta-depleted transplantation in children (TCRdb year 2016). The sample's treatment or condition label is to be understood as: allogeneic hematopoietic cell transplantation with graft depleted of TCRalphabeta T cells and CD19 B cells. Libraries were built with PCR. TCRdb lists the instrument as Illumina HiSeq 2500. To normalize quantification of the TCRbeta repertoire, the TCR libraries were built with molecular barcoding that relied on unique molecular identifiers. TCRdb reprocessed the public reads (quality trimming at Q25 with fastp, clone calling with MiXCR) and kept in-frame beta chains. Each record represents a unique CDR3 protein, reported with the most common genes and DNA among its rows. The sample records 900,000 or so distinct CDR3 sequences, 15% to 20% of which are singletons. Approximately 5% of the sample is held by the ten biggest clonotypes.

This specimen was PBMCs, mostly from graft donor cells, taken 360 days after TCRalphabeta/CD19-depleted stem cell transplant. These receptors were collected from a male patient younger than 18 who had a stem cell transplant for acute lymphoblastic leukemia, so the T cells may come from the graft donor.

The V call is TRBV18, the J call TRBJ2-5; tentatively, D is TRBD1 (6 bases). CDR3 length: 15 amino acids. Trimming removed 3 bases from V and 3 bases from J, with 14 bases in between. The V gene's germline CDR1 is KGHSH and CDR2 LQKENI. The CDR3 DNA sequence: TGTGCCAGCTCACCCTTCTTACAGGGAAAAGAGACCCAGTACTTC. Residues: CASSPFLQGKETQYF.

This chain connects TRBV5-6 to TRBJ2-1, with 8 nucleotides matching TRBD1. The germline gives CDR1 SGHDT, CDR2 YYEEEE. There are 16 residues in the CDR3. V was pared by 2 bases and J by 3 bases, with 7 bases of the junction left unmatched. The chain's CDR3 is CASSFVADRDYNEQFF. The DNA for the CDR3 is TGTGCCAGCAGCTTTGTCGCGGACAGGGACTACAATGAGCAGTTCTTC.

The genes are TRBV4-1 and TRBJ1-5, with 10 bases matching TRBD1. Per germline, CDR1 MGHRA and CDR2 YSYEKL. The J segment lost 5 bases and the V segment lost 0 bases, leaving 7 bases of the junction unmatched. The CDR3 loop spans 17 amino acids. The CDR3 protein is CASSQEVGTGVDQPQHF. The CDR3, as DNA: TGCGCCAGCAGCCAAGAAGTGGGGACAGGGGTTGATCAGCCCCAGCATTTT.

DNA of the CDR3: TGTGCCAGTACTCTGGGCCAGGTAGCCTACAATGAGCAGTTCTTC. Its translation is CASTLGQVAYNEQFF. The chain is built from TRBV19 and TRBJ2-1; D ambiguous. The CDR3 sequence is 15 residues long. Germline values: CDR1 LNHDA, CDR2 SQIVND (reference sequence). Trimming removed 7 bases from V and 2 bases from J, with 15 bases in between. Full variable domain (outside the CDR3, taken from reference TRBV19 and TRBJ2-1): DGGITQSPKYLFRKEGQNVTLSCEQNLNHDAMYWYRQDPGQGLRLIYYSQIVNDFQKGDIAEGYSVSREKKESFPLTVTSAQKNPTAFYLCASTLGQVAYNEQFFGPGTRLTVL.

V and J are TRBV5-1 and TRBJ2-3; tentatively, D is TRBD1 (6 bases). The V gene lost 1 base and the J gene lost 2 bases, with 17 bases spanning the gap. Germline assignment: CDR1 SGHRS and CDR2 YFSETQ. The CDR3 consists of 17 residues. CDR3 DNA: TGCGCCAGCAGCTTGCTTTTCTACGGGACATCCACAGATACGCAGTATTTT. Its protein product is CASSLLFYGTSTDTQYF.

This chain connects TRBV10-3 to TRBJ2-1, with D possibly matching TRBD2 (5 bases). Trimming cost V 2 bases and J 0 bases, with 14 bases left between them. The CDR3 loop spans 17 amino acids. The germline V gene encodes CDR1 ENHRY and CDR2 SYGVKD. The CDR3 coding sequence is TGTGCCATCAGTGAGAGGGCCGGAGGCAGCTCCTACAATGAGCAGTTCTTC. Amino acid sequence: CAISERAGGSSYNEQFF.

This chain links TRBV4-2 with TRBJ1-2, with 12 bases lining up with TRBD1. The CDR3 runs to 19 residues. J gave up 0 bases and V 5 bases, and 13 bases lay outside the gene matches. The germline CDR1 and CDR2 sequences are LGHNA and YNFKEQ. The CDR3 bases are TGTGCCAGCAGCGGTTTAAAGGGACAGGGGGCCGTTGCTAACTATGGCTACACCTTC. Its protein is CASSGLKGQGAVANYGYTF.

Note on this clonotype: One end of the junction varies from germline; a read error may be responsible. The chain uses TRBV12-3 or TRBV12-4 and TRBJ2-1, with 12 bases aligning to TRBD2. The CDR3 covers 19 residues. The CDR3 loop reads CACSFNSRGTSGPRNEQFF. For the CDR3, the DNA is TGTGCCTGCAGTTTTAATTCCCGGGGGACTAGCGGGCCTCGCAATGAGCAGTTCTTC.

The V gene is TRBV3-1, the J gene TRBJ2-2, with D possibly being TRBD2 (6 bases). This CDR3 is built from 17 residues. With 0 bases removed from V and 6 bases from J, the gap between germline ends came to 17 bases. Per germline, CDR1 LGHDT and CDR2 YNNKEL (reference sequence). CDR3 sequence reads: CASSQESLAIRAGELFF. Here the CDR3 DNA reads TGTGCCAGCAGCCAAGAGTCGCTAGCGATAAGGGCCGGGGAGCTGTTTTTT.

The sample holds a few counts of this clonotype. This sequence joins TRBV7-9 and TRBJ2-2; D is perhaps TRBD1 (5 bases). Trimming removed 3 bases from V and 0 bases from J, with 11 bases in between. Germline V gene lookup returns CDR1 SEHNR and CDR2 FQNEAQ (reference sequence). The CDR3 extends over 16 amino acids. The DNA for the CDR3 is TGTGCCAGCAGCTTCCTCCAGGGAACGAACACCGGGGAGCTGTTTTTT. Translation gives CASSFLQGTNTGELFF.

The CDR3 here is CASSWGQGVRNEQFF. DNA of the CDR3: TGTGCCAGCAGTTGGGGACAGGGAGTGCGGAATGAGCAGTTCTTC. This chain links TRBV12-3 or TRBV12-4 with TRBJ2-1, with 9 nucleotides matching TRBD1. With 4 bases clipped from V and 7 bases from J, the junction kept 8 bases outside the gene matches. This CDR3 comprises 15 residues.

This clonotype showed up many times. The chain is built from TRBV20-1 and TRBJ2-7; 14 nucleotides align to TRBD2. This CDR3 spans 16 amino acids. Germline values: CDR1 DFQATT, CDR2 SNEGSKA (reference sequence). Losses at the gene ends were 5 bases for V and 2 bases for J; bases not matched to a gene: 8. The CDR3 DNA reads as TGCAGTGCTGGCGGGACTAGCGGGAGCCCGACCTACGAGCAGTACTTC. Its translation: CSAGGTSGSPTYEQYF.

The rearrangement uses TRBV20-1 and TRBJ2-1; TRBD2 is a possible D gene (5 bases). Germline loops: CDR1 DFQATT, CDR2 SNEGSKA (reference sequence). The length of the CDR3 is 14 residues. The ends were cut back, 6 bases at V and 0 bases at J, with 12 bases in the middle. The CDR3 region is CSARDYRSYNEQFF. DNA of the CDR3: TGCAGTGCCCGTGACTATCGCTCCTACAATGAGCAGTTCTTC.

This clonotype was seen a handful of times. The chain couples TRBV7-3 to TRBJ2-3, with TRBD2 matching 7 bases. After removal of 4 bases from V and 4 bases from J, the junction contained 17 bases not matched to a gene. Germline V CDR1 and CDR2: SGHTA, FQGTGA. The CDR3 extends over 18 amino acids. This chain's CDR3 is CASSSSAGGSTIPDTQYF. CDR3 DNA sequence: TGTGCCAGCAGCTCTTCCGCGGGCGGGAGCACAATTCCAGATACGCAGTATTTT.

V usage is TRBV7-3 and J usage is TRBJ2-2; TRBD2 agrees at 9 bases. Germline assignment: CDR1 SGHTA and CDR2 FQGTGA. The CDR3 runs 17 residues. The V and J ends lost 3 bases and 2 bases, in that order; junction bases with no gene match: 7. The CDR3 bases are TGTGCCAGCAGCTTTGGTAGCGGGGGCCCTAACACCGGGGAGCTGTTTTTT. This translates into CASSFGSGGPNTGELFF.

This clonotype occurred many times. V usage is TRBV2 and J usage is TRBJ2-7; perhaps TRBD2 as D (6 bases). Deletions cut 8 bases from V and 7 bases from J, with 21 bases between. Germline CDR1 and CDR2: SNHLY and FYNNEI. This CDR3 is 14 amino acids long. CDR3: CASLTGLTTGEQYF. CDR3 DNA: TGTGCCAGCTTGACGGGACTTACTACGGGGGAGCAGTACTTC.

This clonotype was seen many times. This rearrangement joins TRBV24-1 to TRBJ2-7; no definite D call. This CDR3 has 11 amino acids. Germline V gene data show CDR1 as KGHDR and CDR2 as SFDVKD. The V end was cut by 3 bases, the J end by 5 bases, with 4 bases between. For the CDR3, the DNA is TGTGCCACCAGTGATGGGGACGAGCAGTACTTC. This codes for CATSDGDEQYF.

The chain recombines TRBV5-5 with TRBJ1-5, with D tentatively TRBD1 (6 bases). Deletions cut 0 bases from V and 2 bases from J, with 15 bases between. Germline V gene lookup returns CDR1 SGHKS and CDR2 YYEKEE (reference sequence). This CDR3 comprises 17 residues. The CDR3 protein is CASSLDGGAYGNQPQHF. DNA of the CDR3: TGTGCCAGCAGCTTGGATGGGGGCGCCTACGGCAATCAGCCCCAGCATTTT.